Listed here are 7 T cell receptor beta chains from one sample, sequenced in a study of OX40 agonist ivuxolimab in advanced cancers. Sequenced by immunoSEQ multiplex PCR; TCRdb stores in-frame clones only, minus some. Of about 89,000 clones detected, around nine tenths appear once; the ten largest clones hold around 0.29%. Sequenced material: CD4+ or CD8+ T cells sorted from blood, taken in a trial of the OX40 agonist ivuxolimab. The receptors here all came from an adult with an advanced solid tumor such as melanoma, head and neck, liver or kidney cancer.

The J gene is TRBJ1-1, the V gene TRBV2; 8 bases match TRBD1. Per the germline V gene, CDR1 is SNHLY and CDR2 is FYNNEI. The CDR3 loop spans 14 amino acids. The V gene end was trimmed by 6 bases and the J gene end by 4 bases; junction bases not matched to a gene: 7. The CDR3 bases are TGTGCCAGCAGACAGGGGGAAGGGGTCACTGAAGCTTTCTTT. As protein: CASRQGEGVTEAFF.

This clone was found a few times. V usage is TRBV5-5 and J usage is TRBJ1-2; 8 positions match TRBD1. CDR1 is SGHKS, CDR2 YYEKEE, per germline (reference sequence). The CDR3 spans 13 residues. With 4 bases clipped from V and 8 bases from J, the junction kept 7 bases outside the gene matches. CDR3 nucleotides: TGTGCCAGCAGCCGGGACAGGCCAAAGGGCTACACCTTC. Encoded protein: CASSRDRPKGYTF.

The genes are TRBV19 and TRBJ1-1; 7 bases agree with TRBD1. The V gene's germline CDR1 is LNHDA and CDR2 SQIVND (reference sequence). With V trimmed by 5 bases and J by 6 bases, 6 bases remained unmatched. This CDR3 contains 13 residues. In DNA, the CDR3 is TGTGCCAGTAGTGTACAGGGGAGTGCTGAAGCTTTCTTT. This sequence encodes CASSVQGSAEAFF.

This chain joins TRBV7-2 and TRBJ2-7; 7 nucleotides align to TRBD2. This CDR3 contains 15 residues. With 1 base clipped from V and 1 base from J, the junction kept 4 bases outside the gene matches. Germline V gives CDR1 SGHTA, CDR2 FQGNSA. CDR3 protein: CASSLEGGRSYEQYF. In nucleotides, the CDR3 is TGTGCCAGCAGCTTAGAGGGCGGGAGATCCTACGAGCAGTACTTC.

V usage is TRBV5-1 and J usage is TRBJ1-2; D gene unclear. CDR3 length equals 14 residues. Trimming took 0 bases from V and 3 from J, leaving 9 bases between them. Germline-derived CDR1 and CDR2 are SGHRS and YFSETQ. The CDR3 coding sequence is TGCGCCAGCAGCTTGGGAGGTCTAGACTATGGCTACACCTTC. Translated, it gives CASSLGGLDYGYTF.

This chain uses TRBV5-4 with TRBJ2-5; 11 bases fit TRBD2. Trimming at V came to 2 bases and at J to 7 bases, leaving 7 bases not matched to a gene. The V gene's germline CDR1 is SGHNT and CDR2 YYREEE (reference sequence). This CDR3 is 15 amino acids long. Here the CDR3 reads CASSFVSGGDGTQYF. The CDR3 DNA reads TGTGCCAGCAGCTTTGTTAGCGGGGGGGATGGGACCCAGTACTTC.

The chain combines TRBV14 with TRBJ1-2; D unresolved. Trimming pared 1 base from V and 8 bases from J, leaving 14 bases between. The CDR3 is made up of 14 amino acids. Germline CDR1 reads SGHDN; CDR2 reads FVKESK. The CDR3 coding sequence is TGTGCCAGCAGCCAAGGGTTAGGTTTCGGCGGCTACACCTTC. Translating it yields CASSQGLGFGGYTF.